This T cell receptor (beta chain) was found in a study of CD8+ T cells in alopecia areata. The germline V gene has CDR1 SEHNR and CDR2 FQNEAQ (reference sequence). Trimming removed 1 base from V and 7 bases from J, with 7 bases in between. The length of the CDR3 is 12 residues. It was cDNA, reverse transcribed from extracted RNA, that served as the sequencing template. TCRdb's copy holds only in-frame clones and misses some; the assay was immunoSEQ multiplex PCR. This sample carries about 130,000 clones, about 50% of them seen once, and the ten largest clones take under 20%. The V gene is TRBV7-9, the J gene TRBJ1-1; D is ambiguous. The sample in question was CD8+ T cells sorted from blood, obtained at week 0. This receptor was obtained from a human donor with alopecia areata. CDR3 sequence: CASSLGSGEAFF. The DNA of the CDR3 is TGTGCCAGCAGCTTAGGTTCCGGTGAAGCTTTCTTT. Based on the CDR3 plus reference TRBV7-9 and TRBJ1-1, the full variable domain is DTGVSQNPRHKITKRGQNVTFRCDPISEHNRLYWYRQTLGQGPEFLTYFQNEAQLEKSRLLSDRFSAERPKGSFSTLEIQRTEQGDSAMYLCASSLGSGEAFFGQGTRLTVV.